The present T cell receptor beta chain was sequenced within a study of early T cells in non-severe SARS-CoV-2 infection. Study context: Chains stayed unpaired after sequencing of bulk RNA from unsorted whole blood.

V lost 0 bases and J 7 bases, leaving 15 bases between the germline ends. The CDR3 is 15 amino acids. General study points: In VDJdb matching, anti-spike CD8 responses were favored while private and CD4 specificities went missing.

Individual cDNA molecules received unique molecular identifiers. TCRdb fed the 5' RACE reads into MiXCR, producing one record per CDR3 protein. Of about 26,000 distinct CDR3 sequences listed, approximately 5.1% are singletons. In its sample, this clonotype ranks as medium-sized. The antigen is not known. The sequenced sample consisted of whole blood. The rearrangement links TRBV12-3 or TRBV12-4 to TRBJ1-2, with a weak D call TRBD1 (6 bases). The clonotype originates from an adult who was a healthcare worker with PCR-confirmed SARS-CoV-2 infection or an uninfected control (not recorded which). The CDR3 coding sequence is TGTGCCAGCAGTTTAGCAGCTCGGGGGGCGCGTGGCTACACCTTC. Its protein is CASSLAARGARGYTF.